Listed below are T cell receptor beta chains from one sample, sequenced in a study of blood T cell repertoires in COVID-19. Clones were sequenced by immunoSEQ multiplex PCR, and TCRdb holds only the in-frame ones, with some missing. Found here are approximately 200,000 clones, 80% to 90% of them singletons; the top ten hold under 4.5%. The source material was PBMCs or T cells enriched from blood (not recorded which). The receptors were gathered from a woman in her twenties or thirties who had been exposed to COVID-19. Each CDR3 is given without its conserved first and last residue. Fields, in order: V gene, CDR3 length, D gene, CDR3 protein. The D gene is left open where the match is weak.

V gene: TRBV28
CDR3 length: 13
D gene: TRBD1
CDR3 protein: ASSPVDRAGYGYT

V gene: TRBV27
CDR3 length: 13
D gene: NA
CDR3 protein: ASSHRQESSYEQY

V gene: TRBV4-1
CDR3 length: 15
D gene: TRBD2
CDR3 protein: ASSQWSPSGRTYEQF

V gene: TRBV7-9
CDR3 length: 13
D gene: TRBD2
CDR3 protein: ASSFGLAGHYEQY

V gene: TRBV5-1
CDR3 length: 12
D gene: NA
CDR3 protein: ASSPTGSGTEAF

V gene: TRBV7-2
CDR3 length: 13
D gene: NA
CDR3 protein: ASTKPGIPNQPQH

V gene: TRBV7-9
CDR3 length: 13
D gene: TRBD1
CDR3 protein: ASSLIDSGGTEAF

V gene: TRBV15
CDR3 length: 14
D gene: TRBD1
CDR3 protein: ATSRASGTGYEKLF

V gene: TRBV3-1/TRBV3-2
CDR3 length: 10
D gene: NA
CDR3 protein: ASRGSGNTIY

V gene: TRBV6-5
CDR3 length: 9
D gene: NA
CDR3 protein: ASRDTGELF

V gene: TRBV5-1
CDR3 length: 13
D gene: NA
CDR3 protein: ASSLGGSGDYGYT

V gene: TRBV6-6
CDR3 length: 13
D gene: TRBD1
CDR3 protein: ASRNGQGFYNEQF

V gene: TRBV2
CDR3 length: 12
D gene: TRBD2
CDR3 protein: ASSEVAGGDTQY

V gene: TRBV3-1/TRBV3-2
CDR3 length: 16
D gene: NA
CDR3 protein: ASSQERDPTGRVNEQF

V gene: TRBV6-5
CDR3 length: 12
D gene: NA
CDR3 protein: ASVLTVSNQPQH

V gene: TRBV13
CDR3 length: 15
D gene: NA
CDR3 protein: ASSHLLDFVQNTEAF

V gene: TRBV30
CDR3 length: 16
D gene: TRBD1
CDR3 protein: AWSSPWRDRDLNTEAF

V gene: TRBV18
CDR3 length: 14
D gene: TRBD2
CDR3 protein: ASSSTSVQTYNEQF

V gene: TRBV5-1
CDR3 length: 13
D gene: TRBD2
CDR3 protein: ASSRGLVSPDTQY

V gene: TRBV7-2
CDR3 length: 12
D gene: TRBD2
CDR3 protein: ASSSLAGGETQY

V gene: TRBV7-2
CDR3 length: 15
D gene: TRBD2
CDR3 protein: ASSPGQTSGVTYEQY

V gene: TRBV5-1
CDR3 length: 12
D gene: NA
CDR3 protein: ASSLTVSTGELF

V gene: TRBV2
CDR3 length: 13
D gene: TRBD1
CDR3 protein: ASSRDRGESYEQY

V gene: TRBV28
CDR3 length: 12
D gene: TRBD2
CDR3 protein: ASSRGGVHNEQF

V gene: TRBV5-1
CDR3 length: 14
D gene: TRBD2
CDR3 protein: ASSLGDEPAGFEQF

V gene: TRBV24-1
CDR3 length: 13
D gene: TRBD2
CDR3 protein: ATSNLLAGEETQY

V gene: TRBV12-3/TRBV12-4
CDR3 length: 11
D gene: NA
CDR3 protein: ASSLDRPYGYT

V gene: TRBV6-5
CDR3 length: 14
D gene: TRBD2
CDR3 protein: ASSYSGREGLETQY

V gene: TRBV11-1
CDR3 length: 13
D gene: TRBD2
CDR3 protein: ASSLGGSGIYEQY

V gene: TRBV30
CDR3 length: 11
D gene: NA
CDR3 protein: AWATGWNQPQH

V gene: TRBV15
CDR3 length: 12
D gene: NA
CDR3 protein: ATSSWETQETQY

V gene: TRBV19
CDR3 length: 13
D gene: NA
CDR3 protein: ASSVRRVGANVLT

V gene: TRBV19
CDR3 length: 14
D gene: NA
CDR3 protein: ASSTTPAGGNSPLH

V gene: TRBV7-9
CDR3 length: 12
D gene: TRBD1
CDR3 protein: ASSVGQGNSPLH

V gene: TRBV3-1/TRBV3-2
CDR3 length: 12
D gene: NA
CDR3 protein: ASSQVDRNTEAF

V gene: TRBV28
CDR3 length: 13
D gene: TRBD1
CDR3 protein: ASSLTGNSGNTIY

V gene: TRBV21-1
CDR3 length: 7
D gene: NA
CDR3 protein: ATTDTQY

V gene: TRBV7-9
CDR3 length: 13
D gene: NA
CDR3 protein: ASSNHESPLLGYT